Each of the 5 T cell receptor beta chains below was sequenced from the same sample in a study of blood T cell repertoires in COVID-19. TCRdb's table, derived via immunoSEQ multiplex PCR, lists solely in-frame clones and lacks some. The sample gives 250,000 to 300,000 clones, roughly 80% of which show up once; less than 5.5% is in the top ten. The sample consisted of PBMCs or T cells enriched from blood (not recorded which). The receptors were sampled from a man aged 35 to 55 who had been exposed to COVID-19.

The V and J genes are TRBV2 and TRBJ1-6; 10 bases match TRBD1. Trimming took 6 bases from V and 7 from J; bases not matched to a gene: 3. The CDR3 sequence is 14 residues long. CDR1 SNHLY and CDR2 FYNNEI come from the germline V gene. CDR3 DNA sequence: TGTGCCAGCAGGCCGGGACAGGGGAATTCACCCCTCCACTTT. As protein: CASRPGQGNSPLHF.

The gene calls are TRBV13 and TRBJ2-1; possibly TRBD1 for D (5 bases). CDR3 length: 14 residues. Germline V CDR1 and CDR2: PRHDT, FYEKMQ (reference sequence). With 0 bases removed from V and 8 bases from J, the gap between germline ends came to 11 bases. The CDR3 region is CASSLGDKAHEQFF. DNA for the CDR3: TGTGCCAGCAGCTTAGGGGACAAGGCACATGAGCAGTTCTTC. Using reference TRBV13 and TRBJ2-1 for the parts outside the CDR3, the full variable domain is AAGVIQSPRHLIKEKRETATLKCYPIPRHDTVYWYQQGPGQDPQFLISFYEKMQSDKGSIPDRFSAQQFSDYHSELNMSSLELGDSALYFCASSLGDKAHEQFFGPGTRLTVL.

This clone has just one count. The CDR3 region is CASSLDRVSDTQYF. Here the CDR3 DNA reads TGTGCCAGCAGCTTAGACCGGGTCTCAGATACGCAGTATTTT. The chain combines TRBV11-3 with TRBJ2-3; D gene unclear. In germline, CDR1 is SGHNT, CDR2 YENEEA. The CDR3 totals 14 residues. V gave up 0 bases and J gave up 4 bases, with 8 bases separating them.

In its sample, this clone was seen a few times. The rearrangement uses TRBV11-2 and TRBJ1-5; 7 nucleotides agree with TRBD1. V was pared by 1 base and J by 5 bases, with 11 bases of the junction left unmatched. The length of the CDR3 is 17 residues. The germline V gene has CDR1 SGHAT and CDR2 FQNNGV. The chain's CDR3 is CASSLGGGGTAYQPQHF. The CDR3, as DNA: TGTGCCAGCAGCTTAGGGGGAGGTGGGACAGCCTATCAGCCCCAGCATTTT.

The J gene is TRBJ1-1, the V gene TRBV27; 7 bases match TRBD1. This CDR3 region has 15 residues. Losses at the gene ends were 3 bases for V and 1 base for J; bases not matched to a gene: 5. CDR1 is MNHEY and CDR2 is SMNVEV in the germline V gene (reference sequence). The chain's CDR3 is CASSLAQGRNTEAFF. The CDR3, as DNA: TGTGCCAGCAGTTTGGCACAGGGGAGGAACACTGAAGCTTTCTTT.